This T cell receptor beta chain stems from a study of CD4 and CD8 cells across lung adenocarcinoma regions. TCRdb re-called the PCR reads through MiXCR, storing one row per CDR3 protein. The sample consists of some 7,000 distinct CDR3 sequences, around half of them appearing once. The germline V gene encodes CDR1 MNHEY and CDR2 SMNVEV (reference sequence). The CDR3 extends over 12 amino acids. With 7 bases removed from V and 8 bases from J, the gap between germline ends came to 12 bases. This clonotype turned up a few times. Sequenced material: CD8+ T cells from the center of a lung tumor. The sequence derives from a male donor with lung adenocarcinoma. The CD4 and CD8 labels of this study may be unreliable. The chain couples TRBV27 to TRBJ2-1, with D perhaps matching TRBD2 (5 bases). The CDR3 here is CASKPEGDEQFF. The CDR3 DNA reads as TGTGCCAGCAAACCTGAGGGCGATGAGCAGTTCTTC.